The entry that follows covers one T cell receptor (beta chain) sequence. The CDR3 consists of 12 residues. Looked up from germline, CDR1 is SGHTA and CDR2 is FQGTGA. V shed 3 bases and J shed 10 bases, with 10 bases lying between them. The entry originates in a study of shared clonotypes between healthy human individuals. Clones were read by immunoSEQ multiplex PCR, and TCRdb kept only the in-frame ones, dropping some. The sample holds around 2.5 million clones, 93% seen once. J is TRBJ2-1 and V is TRBV7-3, with D perhaps TRBD1 (7 bases). The sample consisted of naive CD4+ T cells from PBMCs. Documented subset: CD45RA+ positively selected. This receptor was identified in a man aged 18 to 30 in good health. Some clones in this sample may be carry-over from other donors' samples. The CDR3 DNA sequence: TGTGCCAGCAGCTTTCCAGGGGGGGAGCAGTTCTTC. It specifies CASSFPGGEQFF. Combining the CDR3 with reference TRBV7-3 and TRBJ2-1 gives the whole variable domain GAGVSQTPSNKVTEKGKYVELRCDPISGHTALYWYRQSLGQGPEFLIYFQGTGAADDSGLPNDRFFAVRPEGSVSTLKIQRTERGDSAVYLCASSFPGGEQFFGPGTRLTVL.